The present entry profiles one T cell receptor beta chain with its context. The target antigen is unknown. V was trimmed by 7 bases and J by 1 base, leaving 17 bases between them. The CDR3 is 16 amino acids. Germline values: CDR1 SNHLY, CDR2 FYNNEI. The sample originates from a study of CD8+ T cells in alopecia areata. Study-level results: Lesional scalp exceeded normal scalp in clonality, especially in alopecia totalis/universalis. Relative to mice, TCR sharing across patients was less clear, a difference possibly HLA-related.

Extraction of RNA preceded its reverse transcription into cDNA, which served as the sequencing template. Profiled with immunoSEQ multiplex PCR; TCRdb holds only in-frame clones, not every one. This table holds 100,000 to 150,000 clones, 49% found once. Alopecia areata patients gave lesional scalp punch biopsies and peripheral blood samples. This chain uses TRBV2 with TRBJ2-1; either TRBD1 or TRBD2 may fit D (6 bases each). The specimen was CD8+ T cells sorted from blood, collected at week 0. This TCR was sampled from a human donor with alopecia areata. In DNA, the CDR3 is TGTGCCAGCAAGGATACGGGGGCCGAATCCTACAATGAGCAGTTCTTC. It specifies CASKDTGAESYNEQFF.